Listed below are T cell receptor beta chains from one sample, sequenced in a study of T cells in Graves' hyperthyroidism and ophthalmopathy. TCRdb ran MiXCR on the multiplex PCR reads and lists one entry per CDR3 protein. The sample has 500,000 to 650,000 distinct CDR3 sequences, 15% to 20% seen once. The material sequenced was blood. The receptors were gathered from a young woman with Graves' ophthalmopathy. CDR3s include the opening cysteine and the closing phenylalanine or tryptophan. The order of the fields is J gene, V gene, D gene, clone size, CDR3 DNA, CDR3 protein. The D gene is left open where the match is weak. Some rows have no size entry. The others give once, few or many, or a class for an expanded clone.

J: TRBJ1-1; V: TRBV18; D: .; size: many; DNA: TGTGCCAGCTCACCAACGGGAAGCGCTGAAGCTTTCTTT; CDR3: CASSPTGSAEAFF
J: TRBJ2-2; V: TRBV2; D: TRBD1; size: many; DNA: TGTGCCAGCTCGTCAGGGGGCCCGAACACCGGGGAGCTGTTTTTT; CDR3: CASSSGGPNTGELFF
J: TRBJ2-1; V: TRBV7-9; D: TRBD2; size: .; DNA: TGTGCCAGCAGCTTCGCGGGGGGCGGCGACAATGAGCAGTTCTTC; CDR3: CASSFAGGGDNEQFF
J: TRBJ2-7; V: TRBV20-1; D: .; size: many; DNA: TGCAGTGCCCGCCGCTTTCTAACCTACGAGCAGTACTTC; CDR3: CSARRFLTYEQYF
J: TRBJ2-3; V: TRBV11-3; D: TRBD2; size: .; DNA: TGTGCCAGCAGCTTGGGACAGCTAGCGGGGGGAGATACGCAGTATTTT; CDR3: CASSLGQLAGGDTQYF
J: TRBJ1-2; V: TRBV10-3; D: .; size: .; DNA: TGTGCCATCAGTGAGTCGGCGGACTATGGCTACACCTTC; CDR3: CAISESADYGYTF
J: TRBJ2-1; V: TRBV7-8; D: TRBD2; size: .; DNA: TGTGCCAGCAGCTTAAGCGGGAGCAGGGAGCAGTTCTTC; CDR3: CASSLSGSREQFF
J: TRBJ1-6; V: TRBV27; D: .; size: many; DNA: TGTGCCAGCAGTTCCAATAGCCCAAATTCACCCCTCCACTTT; CDR3: CASSSNSPNSPLHF
J: TRBJ2-2; V: TRBV11-1; D: TRBD2; size: many; DNA: TGTGCCAGCAGCTTAGCCACGGGACTAGCGGTTGCCGGGGAGCTGTTTTTT; CDR3: CASSLATGLAVAGELFF
J: TRBJ1-5; V: TRBV5-8; D: .; size: many; DNA: TGTGCCAGCAGCTTGGTCATTTTGGGGAATGATCAGCATTTT; CDR3: CASSLVILGNDQHF
J: TRBJ2-2; V: TRBV30; D: .; size: many; DNA: TGTGCCTGGCAGCGAGGCACCGGGGAGCTGTTTTTT; CDR3: CAWQRGTGELFF
J: TRBJ1-6; V: TRBV7-2; D: .; size: .; DNA: TGTGCCAGCAGCTCGGGGGCGCGGGGAGAGGGTTCACCCCTCCACTTT; CDR3: CASSSGARGEGSPLHF
J: TRBJ2-5; V: TRBV29-1; D: .; size: .; DNA: TGCAGCGTTGAACAGGGAGTAGGAGAGACCCAGTACTTC; CDR3: CSVEQGVGETQYF
J: TRBJ1-2; V: TRBV2; D: TRBD1; size: many; DNA: TGTGCCAGCAGTGGCCAGGGGGCAGACTCAGATGGCTACACCTTC; CDR3: CASSGQGADSDGYTF
J: TRBJ2-7; V: TRBV7-9; D: .; size: many; DNA: TGTGCCAGCAGCTTAGTGGAGGAATCCAAGCAGTACTTC; CDR3: CASSLVEESKQYF
J: TRBJ2-1; V: TRBV20-1; D: TRBD1; size: few; DNA: TGCAGTGCTAGAGATGGGACAGGGCGGGACAATGAGCAGTTCTTC; CDR3: CSARDGTGRDNEQFF
J: TRBJ1-1; V: TRBV12-3/TRBV12-4; D: TRBD1; size: many; DNA: TGTGCCAGCAGTCCCTCCGGGACAGGGGAAACTGAAGCTTTCTTT; CDR3: CASSPSGTGETEAFF
J: TRBJ1-1; V: TRBV20-1; D: .; size: many; DNA: TGCAGTGCTAGAGATCTCCACAGGTGGATGAACACTGAAGCTTTCTTT; CDR3: CSARDLHRWMNTEAFF
J: TRBJ1-1; V: TRBV9; D: TRBD1; size: .; DNA: TGTGCCAGCAGCGTATACCGGGACAGAGAAGCTGAAGCTTTCTTT; CDR3: CASSVYRDREAEAFF
J: TRBJ2-3; V: TRBV30; D: .; size: many; DNA: TGTGCCTGGAGGCAGACCACAGATACGCAGTATTTT; CDR3: CAWRQTTDTQYF
J: TRBJ2-3; V: TRBV5-1; D: .; size: .; DNA: TGCGCCAGCACCCCTGTTTTCAGGGGCACAGATACGCAGTATTTT; CDR3: CASTPVFRGTDTQYF
J: TRBJ2-7; V: TRBV7-2; D: TRBD1; size: few; DNA: TGTGCCAGCAGCTTAGAAGGGACAGGGTCGGACGAGCAGTACTTC; CDR3: CASSLEGTGSDEQYF
J: TRBJ2-1; V: TRBV15; D: .; size: many; DNA: TGTGCCACCAGCAGAGACCTTGCTGGAGGCGAGCAGTTCTTC; CDR3: CATSRDLAGGEQFF